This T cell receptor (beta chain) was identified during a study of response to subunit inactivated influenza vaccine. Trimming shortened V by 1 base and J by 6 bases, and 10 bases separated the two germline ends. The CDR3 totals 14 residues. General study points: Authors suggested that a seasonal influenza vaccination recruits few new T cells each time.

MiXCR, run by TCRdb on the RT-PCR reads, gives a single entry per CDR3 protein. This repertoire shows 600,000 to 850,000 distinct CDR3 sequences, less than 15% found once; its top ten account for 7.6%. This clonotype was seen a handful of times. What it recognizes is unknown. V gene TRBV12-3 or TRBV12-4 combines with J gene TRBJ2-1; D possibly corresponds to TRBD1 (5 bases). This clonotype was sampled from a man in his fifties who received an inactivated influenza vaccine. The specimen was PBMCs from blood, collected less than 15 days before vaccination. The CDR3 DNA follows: TGTGCCAGCAGTTTAGGGTCCAGGGTCAATGAGCAGTTCTTC. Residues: CASSLGSRVNEQFF.